The next 2 T cell receptor beta chains were all read from a single sample in a study of T-cell memory formation after mild COVID-19. TCRdb ran MiXCR on the 5' RACE reads and lists one entry per CDR3 protein. Here the sample spans roughly 380,000 distinct CDR3 sequences, around 28% being singletons. Sequencing was carried out using PBMCs or a T cell subset sorted from them (not recorded which). These receptors were taken from an adult woman who had mild COVID-19 (a few samples of this study predate the infection). Cell type and time point are not known.

The chain employs TRBV5-1 and TRBJ1-1, with 7 nucleotides matching TRBD1. The CDR3 has 15 amino acids. V lost 5 bases to trimming and J lost 4 bases; unmatched junction nucleotides: 11. The germline V gene has CDR1 SGHRS and CDR2 YFSETQ. CDR3 nucleotide sequence: TGCGCCAGCAGTTTAGAACCGGGACAGAGCACTGAAGCTTTCTTT. Its translation is CASSLEPGQSTEAFF.

The V and J genes are TRBV12-3 or TRBV12-4 and TRBJ1-1; 7 bases are a match to TRBD1. The CDR3 covers 14 residues. J was trimmed by 4 bases and V by 7 bases; bases with no gene match: 9. The DNA for the CDR3 is TGTGCCAGCAAAAGGAGGCAGGGGGTCACTGAAGCTTTCTTT. Protein sequence: CASKRRQGVTEAFF.